This T cell receptor beta chain derives from a study of T-cell reconstitution after alpha-beta-depleted transplantation in children. On this clonotype: The antigen remains unidentified.

Unique molecular identifiers were incorporated into the prepared TCRbeta library. TCRdb re-called the PCR reads through MiXCR, storing one row per CDR3 protein. This sample has roughly 420,000 distinct CDR3 sequences, with about 17% found just once. After removal of 5 bases from V and 5 bases from J, the junction contained 5 bases not matched to a gene. Germline CDR1 SGHTA, CDR2 FQGNSA. This CDR3 contains 15 residues. Study-level points and caveats: Reported findings indicate that, about two months after transplant, alpha-beta T cells came from several hundred expanded clones, which were derived from non-depleted graft cells. T-cell counts and diversity were attributed mostly to newly produced T cells one year after transplant. Several patients had high TCRbeta diversity at day 60; it came from surviving recipient T cells and thymic progenitors.

The material sequenced was PBMCs, mostly from graft donor cells, taken 360 days after TCRalphabeta/CD19-depleted stem cell transplant. The V gene is TRBV7-2, the J gene TRBJ2-3, with 12 bases identical to TRBD2. The sequence was collected from a boy younger than two who had a stem cell transplant for Wiskott-Aldrich syndrome, so the T cells may come from the graft donor. CDR3 residues: CASSTSGGPQDTQYF. In DNA form, the CDR3 reads TGTGCCAGCAGCACTAGCGGGGGGCCCCAAGATACGCAGTATTTT.